A selection of T cell receptor beta chains follows, all from one sample in a study of CD8 T cells in ankylosing spondylitis. TCRdb recomputed calls from the 5' RACE reads with MiXCR, one row per CDR3 protein. The data hold approximately 400,000 distinct CDR3 sequences, with 25% to 30% observed a single time. Sequenced material: blood, either unsorted or a sorted T cell fraction (not recorded which). Source of these receptors: a male donor with ankylosing spondylitis. Each CDR3 is given with its conserved first and last residue. The D gene is left open where the match is weak. Size is stated for part of the rows, as once, few or many counts, or as a class when the clone is expanded.

d_call: .; clone_size: few; j_call: TRBJ1-1; v_call: TRBV7-2; cdr3_aa: CASSLEGAREAFF; cdr3_nt: TGTGCCAGCAGCCTCGAAGGGGCAAGAGAAGCTTTCTTT
d_call: .; clone_size: few; j_call: TRBJ1-6; v_call: TRBV5-1; cdr3_aa: CASSLELQSGSPLHF; cdr3_nt: TGCGCCAGCAGCTTGGAGCTGCAATCCGGATCACCCCTCCACTTT
d_call: TRBD1; clone_size: few; j_call: TRBJ1-2; v_call: TRBV15; cdr3_aa: CATSREWGTGGGYTF; cdr3_nt: TGTGCCACCAGCAGAGAGTGGGGGACAGGGGGTGGCTACACCTTC
d_call: .; clone_size: few; j_call: TRBJ1-4; v_call: TRBV24-1; cdr3_aa: CATSDPSPGVQEKLFF; cdr3_nt: TGTGCCACCAGTGACCCGTCGCCAGGGGTCCAGGAAAAACTGTTTTTT
d_call: .; clone_size: .; j_call: TRBJ2-3; v_call: TRBV5-1; cdr3_aa: CASRVDGSTDTQYF; cdr3_nt: TGCGCCAGCAGGGTTGATGGGAGTACAGATACGCAGTATTTT
d_call: .; clone_size: .; j_call: TRBJ2-3; v_call: TRBV5-1; cdr3_aa: CASSFARGSPSTDTQYF; cdr3_nt: TGCGCCAGCAGCTTCGCCAGGGGAAGTCCTAGCACAGATACGCAGTATTTT
d_call: .; clone_size: .; j_call: TRBJ2-5; v_call: TRBV27; cdr3_aa: CAVAGKGAQYF; cdr3_nt: TGTGCCGTGGCGGGAAAAGGGGCCCAGTACTTC
d_call: .; clone_size: .; j_call: TRBJ2-5; v_call: TRBV15; cdr3_aa: CATSRRETQYF; cdr3_nt: TGTGCCACCAGCAGAAGGGAGACCCAGTACTTC
d_call: TRBD2; clone_size: few; j_call: TRBJ2-3; v_call: TRBV3-1; cdr3_aa: CASSQGLAGGTDTQYF; cdr3_nt: TGTGCCAGCAGCCAAGGACTAGCGGGAGGAACAGATACGCAGTATTTT
d_call: .; clone_size: .; j_call: TRBJ2-1; v_call: TRBV5-6; cdr3_aa: CASSLDEYEQFF; cdr3_nt: TGTGCCAGCAGCCTTGATGAATATGAGCAGTTCTTC
d_call: .; clone_size: .; j_call: TRBJ2-1; v_call: TRBV5-1; cdr3_aa: CASTPSPQGVVNEQFF; cdr3_nt: TGCGCCAGCACCCCTTCCCCGCAGGGAGTAGTAAATGAGCAGTTCTTC
d_call: TRBD2; clone_size: .; j_call: TRBJ2-1; v_call: TRBV12-3/TRBV12-4; cdr3_aa: CANKREQNYNEQFF; cdr3_nt: TGTGCCAACAAGCGGGAGCAGAACTACAATGAGCAGTTCTTC
d_call: TRBD2; clone_size: few; j_call: TRBJ2-2; v_call: TRBV10-1; cdr3_aa: CASSMTDSGRATGELFF; cdr3_nt: TGCGCCAGCAGCATGACGGATAGCGGGAGGGCCACCGGGGAGCTGTTTTTT
d_call: TRBD1; clone_size: .; j_call: TRBJ2-2; v_call: TRBV7-9; cdr3_aa: CASSSPGQRNTGELFF; cdr3_nt: TGTGCCAGCAGTTCCCCGGGACAGAGAAACACCGGGGAGCTGTTTTTT
d_call: TRBD1; clone_size: few; j_call: TRBJ2-1; v_call: TRBV3-1; cdr3_aa: CASSQNGQGGNNEQFF; cdr3_nt: TGTGCCAGCAGCCAAAATGGACAGGGGGGTAACAATGAGCAGTTCTTC
d_call: .; clone_size: few; j_call: TRBJ1-1; v_call: TRBV20-1; cdr3_aa: CSARPPEQEAFF; cdr3_nt: TGCAGTGCTAGACCACCTGAGCAAGAAGCTTTCTTT
d_call: TRBD2; clone_size: .; j_call: TRBJ2-1; v_call: TRBV12-3/TRBV12-4; cdr3_aa: CASSFGGRYNEQFF; cdr3_nt: TGTGCCAGCAGTTTTGGCGGGAGATATAATGAGCAGTTCTTC
d_call: .; clone_size: .; j_call: TRBJ1-1; v_call: TRBV10-3; cdr3_aa: CAITSGTQNTEAFF; cdr3_nt: TGTGCCATCACCTCCGGGACACAAAACACTGAAGCTTTCTTT
d_call: .; clone_size: many; j_call: TRBJ1-1; v_call: TRBV7-9; cdr3_aa: CASSFTVNTEAFF; cdr3_nt: TGTGCCAGCAGCTTTACAGTGAACACTGAAGCTTTCTTT
d_call: .; clone_size: .; j_call: TRBJ2-5; v_call: TRBV20-1; cdr3_aa: CSARGPTLETQYF; cdr3_nt: TGCAGTGCTAGAGGCCCCACGCTAGAGACCCAGTACTTC
d_call: TRBD2; clone_size: few; j_call: TRBJ2-1; v_call: TRBV11-2; cdr3_aa: CASSLRTSGIEQFF; cdr3_nt: TGTGCCAGCAGCCTCAGGACTAGCGGGATTGAGCAGTTCTTC
d_call: .; clone_size: .; j_call: TRBJ2-7; v_call: TRBV9; cdr3_aa: CASRAGSYEQYF; cdr3_nt: TGTGCCAGCCGAGCTGGCTCCTACGAGCAGTACTTC
d_call: .; clone_size: few; j_call: TRBJ2-5; v_call: TRBV11-2; cdr3_aa: CASSLYPRGQETQYF; cdr3_nt: TGTGCCAGCAGCTTATATCCGCGGGGCCAAGAGACCCAGTACTTC
d_call: .; clone_size: few; j_call: TRBJ2-2; v_call: TRBV7-2; cdr3_aa: CVSTGAYTGELFF; cdr3_nt: TGTGTCTCAACGGGAGCTTACACCGGGGAGCTGTTTTTT